This is a list of T cell receptor beta chains from one sample in a study of blood T cell repertoires in COVID-19. Method: immunoSEQ multiplex PCR; TCRdb's copy keeps in-frame clones and lacks some. The sample contains about 440,000 clones, 87% of which appear only once. Sequencing was done on a sample of PBMCs or T cells enriched from blood (not recorded which). These receptor sequences come from a woman between 18 and 29 years old with acute COVID-19. CDR3s include the opening cysteine and the closing phenylalanine or tryptophan. D genes are given only for firm matches. Only some rows state a clone size, as once, few, many or a class for expanded clones.

DNA: TGTGCCAGCAGTTTACCCGGGAGTCAAGTCTACGAGCAGTACTTC
CDR3: CASSLPGSQVYEQYF
V: TRBV28
D: -
size: once
J: TRBJ2-7

DNA: TGTGCCAGCAGCCGACTCGGGATTTATGCAACTAATGAAAAACTGTTTTTT
CDR3: CASSRLGIYATNEKLFF
V: TRBV11-2
D: -
size: -
J: TRBJ1-4

DNA: TGTGCCAGTAGCCCGGCGGGACCATACACTGAAGCTTTCTTT
CDR3: CASSPAGPYTEAFF
V: TRBV19
D: -
size: -
J: TRBJ1-1

DNA: TGTGCCAGCAGCGTCGGACAGGTTCCCTCGGGGAGCACTGAAGCTTTCTTT
CDR3: CASSVGQVPSGSTEAFF
V: TRBV9
D: TRBD1
size: -
J: TRBJ1-1

DNA: TGTGCCAGCAGCTATTCTTTCTCACCCCTCCACTTT
CDR3: CASSYSFSPLHF
V: TRBV3-1/TRBV3-2
D: -
size: -
J: TRBJ1-6

DNA: TGTGCCAGCAGCCCTTTGACAGATGAAAAACTGTTTTTT
CDR3: CASSPLTDEKLFF
V: TRBV16
D: -
size: -
J: TRBJ1-4

DNA: TGCGCCAGCAGCCAGTCCGGGGGTGGGCACGCAGATACGCAGTATTTT
CDR3: CASSQSGGGHADTQYF
V: TRBV4-1
D: -
size: -
J: TRBJ2-3

DNA: TGTGCCAGTAGTATCGGAGCCGTGACCCCCCTCGAACTGTTTTTT
CDR3: CASSIGAVTPLELFF
V: TRBV19
D: -
size: -
J: TRBJ1-4

DNA: TGTGCCAGCAGCCGGAAGGTAGGGGCCACAGATACGCAGTATTTT
CDR3: CASSRKVGATDTQYF
V: TRBV7-9
D: -
size: -
J: TRBJ2-3

DNA: TGTGCCAGCAGTTCTAGGACAGAGAGGCCTCATCAGCCCCAGCATTTT
CDR3: CASSSRTERPHQPQHF
V: TRBV27
D: -
size: -
J: TRBJ1-5

DNA: TGTGCCAGCAGCCACCCCGGGACTAGCGGGTCTCAAGAGACCCAGTACTTC
CDR3: CASSHPGTSGSQETQYF
V: TRBV7-8
D: TRBD2
size: -
J: TRBJ2-5

DNA: TGTGCCAGCAGCCAAACGGACAGTCCTAATGAAAAACTGTTTTTT
CDR3: CASSQTDSPNEKLFF
V: TRBV13
D: -
size: -
J: TRBJ1-4

DNA: TGTGCCAGCTCACCACTTAATAGTGAAGCCATCGTGTCTGGCTACACCTTC
CDR3: CASSPLNSEAIVSGYTF
V: TRBV18
D: -
size: -
J: TRBJ1-2

DNA: TGTGCCTGGAGTGTAGGGGGGGTAGCCAAAAACATTCAGTACTTC
CDR3: CAWSVGGVAKNIQYF
V: TRBV30
D: -
size: -
J: TRBJ2-4

DNA: TGTGCCAGTAGTAGAAGGGGTGGAGAGACCCAGTACTTC
CDR3: CASSRRGGETQYF
V: TRBV19
D: -
size: -
J: TRBJ2-5

DNA: TGTGCCATCAGTGGGACAGAGAGCTCCTACGAGCAGTACTTC
CDR3: CAISGTESSYEQYF
V: TRBV10-3
D: -
size: -
J: TRBJ2-7

DNA: TGTGCCAGCAGCTCATTTGGACAGCGACTCAACACCGGGGAGCTGTTTTTT
CDR3: CASSSFGQRLNTGELFF
V: TRBV13
D: -
size: once
J: TRBJ2-2

DNA: TGTGCCAGCAGTCCGGGACTAGACTACGAGCAGTACTTC
CDR3: CASSPGLDYEQYF
V: TRBV6-2/TRBV6-3
D: TRBD2
size: -
J: TRBJ2-7

DNA: TGCGCCAGCAGCCACTTAGCCGGGACAGGGGCAACTGAAGCTTTCTTT
CDR3: CASSHLAGTGATEAFF
V: TRBV4-1
D: TRBD1
size: -
J: TRBJ1-1

DNA: TGTGCAAGTCGCTTAATTCAGGGCGAATTCGACAATGAGCAGTTCTTC
CDR3: CASRLIQGEFDNEQFF
V: TRBV12-2
D: -
size: -
J: TRBJ2-1

DNA: TGTGCCAGCAGCTCGCCTCAGGGCGGGAGAGATTACGAGCAGTACTTC
CDR3: CASSSPQGGRDYEQYF
V: TRBV5-4
D: TRBD2
size: -
J: TRBJ2-7

DNA: TGTGCCAGCTCAGCTAACACAGGGGTAGGCACTGAAGCTTTCTTT
CDR3: CASSANTGVGTEAFF
V: TRBV18
D: TRBD1
size: -
J: TRBJ1-1

DNA: TGCGCCAGCAGCTTTGAGGGGGCGGAAGGCTACACCTTC
CDR3: CASSFEGAEGYTF
V: TRBV5-1
D: TRBD1
size: -
J: TRBJ1-2

DNA: TGTGCCAGCAGCCCCCATATGACAGGTGACCTGAATCAGCCCCAGCATTTT
CDR3: CASSPHMTGDLNQPQHF
V: TRBV13
D: -
size: -
J: TRBJ1-5

DNA: TGTGCCATCAGTTCGGGACTAGCGGGAGTTACTGAGCAGTTCTTC
CDR3: CAISSGLAGVTEQFF
V: TRBV10-3
D: TRBD2
size: -
J: TRBJ2-1

DNA: TGTGCCAGCAGCTTGGTTAGAGGGCCAGATACGCAGTATTTT
CDR3: CASSLVRGPDTQYF
V: TRBV5-5
D: -
size: -
J: TRBJ2-3

DNA: TGTGCCAGCAGCATCGACAGGGGGCGCGAAAACATTCAGTACTTC
CDR3: CASSIDRGRENIQYF
V: TRBV7-2
D: TRBD1
size: -
J: TRBJ2-4

DNA: TGTGCCAGTGACCTAGGGACAGGGTCGTACGAGCAGTACTTC
CDR3: CASDLGTGSYEQYF
V: TRBV19
D: TRBD1
size: -
J: TRBJ2-7

DNA: TGTGCCAGTAGCCTCCGACAGGGCGAAGCTTTCTTT
CDR3: CASSLRQGEAFF
V: TRBV19
D: TRBD1
size: -
J: TRBJ1-1

DNA: TGTGCCACCCCCAGGGCTAGCGCCGAAATCACAGATACGCAGTATTTT
CDR3: CATPRASAEITDTQYF
V: TRBV2
D: -
size: -
J: TRBJ2-3

DNA: TGTGCCAGTACAGGGGGCGATGGACGCTCCTATAATTCACCCCTCCACTTT
CDR3: CASTGGDGRSYNSPLHF
V: TRBV2
D: TRBD1
size: -
J: TRBJ1-6

DNA: TGTGCCAGCTCCCTAACCGGGGGGGCGACAGATACGCAGTATTTT
CDR3: CASSLTGGATDTQYF
V: TRBV18
D: TRBD2
size: -
J: TRBJ2-3

DNA: TGTGCCAGTAGTATGGTGGGCCACGAGCAGTACTTC
CDR3: CASSMVGHEQYF
V: TRBV19
D: -
size: -
J: TRBJ2-7

DNA: TGCAGCGTCCCCTCGGTTGGGGGGACTTCCTACGAGCAGTACTTC
CDR3: CSVPSVGGTSYEQYF
V: TRBV29-1
D: -
size: -
J: TRBJ2-7

DNA: TGTGCCAGCAGTTACCGGGACAGCTCCTACGAGCAGTACTTC
CDR3: CASSYRDSSYEQYF
V: TRBV6-5
D: TRBD1
size: -
J: TRBJ2-7

DNA: TGTGCCATCAGTATAGCGGGAGGGTACAATGAGCAGTTCTTC
CDR3: CAISIAGGYNEQFF
V: TRBV10-3
D: TRBD2
size: -
J: TRBJ2-1

DNA: TGTGCCAGCTCACCAGGGACAGGGGGCACCGGGGAGCTGTTTTTT
CDR3: CASSPGTGGTGELFF
V: TRBV18
D: TRBD1
size: -
J: TRBJ2-2

DNA: TGTGCCAGCAGCGTGACAGGGGGCAGAGAAGGCTACACCTTC
CDR3: CASSVTGGREGYTF
V: TRBV9
D: TRBD1
size: -
J: TRBJ1-2

DNA: TGTGCCATCAGCCGAGAGGACAGGGACTCTGCACCCCTCCACTTT
CDR3: CAISREDRDSAPLHF
V: TRBV10-3
D: TRBD1
size: -
J: TRBJ1-6

DNA: TGTGCCAGCAGCCAGGCGGGGGAGCCTAGCTACACCTTC
CDR3: CASSQAGEPSYTF
V: TRBV7-2
D: -
size: -
J: TRBJ1-2

DNA: TGTGCCAGCAAACTAGCGGGGGGGAATGAGCAGTTCTTC
CDR3: CASKLAGGNEQFF
V: TRBV5-5
D: TRBD2
size: once
J: TRBJ2-1

DNA: TGTGCCAGCAGTTTAGACCCTAGCGGGGGGTCCTACGAGCAGTACTTC
CDR3: CASSLDPSGGSYEQYF
V: TRBV28
D: TRBD2
size: -
J: TRBJ2-7

DNA: TGTGCCAGCTCCTCGACAGGGGCCTTAGGCACTGAAGCTTTCTTT
CDR3: CASSSTGALGTEAFF
V: TRBV27
D: TRBD1
size: -
J: TRBJ1-1

DNA: TGTGCCAGCAGCTGGGACACATCCCTGAACACCGGGGAGCTGTTTTTT
CDR3: CASSWDTSLNTGELFF
V: TRBV5-4
D: -
size: -
J: TRBJ2-2